Each of the 7 T cell receptor beta chains below was sequenced from the same sample in a study of neurological immune-mediated disorders. TCRdb processed the 5' RACE reads anew with MiXCR; each CDR3 protein has one entry. The table includes 36,000 or so distinct CDR3 sequences, 10% detected once. Sequencing was done on a sample of PBMCs. The receptors come from a woman in her 30s with HTLV-1-associated myelopathy (HAM/TSP).

This clonotype was detected many times. This chain uses TRBV7-2 with TRBJ2-3; 14 bases map to TRBD2. The CDR3 sequence is 17 residues long. The ends lost 5 bases at V and 1 base at J; junction bases unmatched: 5. Germline assignment: CDR1 SGHTA and CDR2 FQGNSA. This CDR3 reads CASSGGTSGGRTDTQYF. DNA of the CDR3: TGTGCCAGCAGCGGGGGGACTAGCGGGGGCCGCACAGATACGCAGTATTTT. Full variable domain (rest looked up from reference TRBV7-2 and TRBJ2-3): GAGVSQSPSNKVTEKGKDVELRCDPISGHTALYWYRQSLGQGLEFLIYFQGNSAPDKSGLPSDRFSAERTGGSVSTLTIQRTQQEDSAVYLCASSGGTSGGRTDTQYFGPGTRLTVL.

This chain connects TRBV11-3 to TRBJ2-1, with D unclear. Germline CDR1 is SGHNT and CDR2 is YENEEA. The V end was cut by 5 bases, the J end by 3 bases, with 11 bases between. This CDR3 contains 14 residues. The CDR3 reads CASSRASDYNEQFF. CDR3 coding DNA: TGTGCCAGCAGCCGGGCCAGTGACTACAATGAGCAGTTCTTC.

This clonotype was observed many times. The rearrangement uses TRBV29-1 and TRBJ2-1; the D gene is possibly TRBD1 (6 bases). CDR1 and CDR2 from the germline V gene are SQVTM and ANQGSEA. V dropped 0 bases and J dropped 10 bases, with 13 bases sitting between them. The CDR3 has 13 amino acids. CDR3 sequence reads: CSVEDLSRGEQFF. CDR3 nucleotides: TGCAGCGTTGAAGATCTCTCGAGGGGGGAGCAGTTCTTC.

There are many counts of this clonotype. The V call is TRBV7-2, the J call TRBJ2-3; D perhaps matches TRBD2 (5 bases). Germline CDR1 and CDR2: SGHTA and FQGNSA. Trimming cost V 3 bases and J 2 bases, with 12 bases left between them. This CDR3 region has 15 residues. For the CDR3, the DNA is TGTGCCAGCAGCTTCGACTACCGAGACACAGATACGCAGTATTTT. This gives the protein CASSFDYRDTDTQYF.

This clonotype was picked up many times. The chain couples TRBV5-1 to TRBJ2-1, with a weak D call TRBD2 (6 bases). The CDR3 has 17 amino acids. Germline V gene lookup returns CDR1 SGHRS and CDR2 YFSETQ. The V end was cut by 4 bases, the J end by 4 bases, with 21 bases between. CDR3 loop: CASSLEGTLGLYNEQFF. CDR3 nucleotides: TGCGCCAGCAGCCTGGAGGGGACCCTAGGCCTTTACAATGAGCAGTTCTTC.

The chain uses TRBV29-1 and TRBJ2-3; TRBD1 aligns across 8 bases. Germline V gene lookup returns CDR1 SQVTM and CDR2 ANQGSEA. The CDR3 spans 12 residues. The CDR3 here is CSADRGTDTQYF. DNA for the CDR3: TGCAGTGCAGACAGGGGTACAGATACGCAGTATTTT.

This clonotype was detected ten times or more. The rearrangement joins TRBV7-8 to TRBJ1-2; D call uncertain. CDR1 is SGHVS, CDR2 FQNEAQ, per germline. This CDR3 comprises 11 residues. V lost 2 bases, J lost 8 bases, and 6 bases lay in between. The CDR3 protein is CASSLWEGYTF. The CDR3, as DNA: TGTGCCAGCAGCTTATGGGAGGGCTACACCTTC.